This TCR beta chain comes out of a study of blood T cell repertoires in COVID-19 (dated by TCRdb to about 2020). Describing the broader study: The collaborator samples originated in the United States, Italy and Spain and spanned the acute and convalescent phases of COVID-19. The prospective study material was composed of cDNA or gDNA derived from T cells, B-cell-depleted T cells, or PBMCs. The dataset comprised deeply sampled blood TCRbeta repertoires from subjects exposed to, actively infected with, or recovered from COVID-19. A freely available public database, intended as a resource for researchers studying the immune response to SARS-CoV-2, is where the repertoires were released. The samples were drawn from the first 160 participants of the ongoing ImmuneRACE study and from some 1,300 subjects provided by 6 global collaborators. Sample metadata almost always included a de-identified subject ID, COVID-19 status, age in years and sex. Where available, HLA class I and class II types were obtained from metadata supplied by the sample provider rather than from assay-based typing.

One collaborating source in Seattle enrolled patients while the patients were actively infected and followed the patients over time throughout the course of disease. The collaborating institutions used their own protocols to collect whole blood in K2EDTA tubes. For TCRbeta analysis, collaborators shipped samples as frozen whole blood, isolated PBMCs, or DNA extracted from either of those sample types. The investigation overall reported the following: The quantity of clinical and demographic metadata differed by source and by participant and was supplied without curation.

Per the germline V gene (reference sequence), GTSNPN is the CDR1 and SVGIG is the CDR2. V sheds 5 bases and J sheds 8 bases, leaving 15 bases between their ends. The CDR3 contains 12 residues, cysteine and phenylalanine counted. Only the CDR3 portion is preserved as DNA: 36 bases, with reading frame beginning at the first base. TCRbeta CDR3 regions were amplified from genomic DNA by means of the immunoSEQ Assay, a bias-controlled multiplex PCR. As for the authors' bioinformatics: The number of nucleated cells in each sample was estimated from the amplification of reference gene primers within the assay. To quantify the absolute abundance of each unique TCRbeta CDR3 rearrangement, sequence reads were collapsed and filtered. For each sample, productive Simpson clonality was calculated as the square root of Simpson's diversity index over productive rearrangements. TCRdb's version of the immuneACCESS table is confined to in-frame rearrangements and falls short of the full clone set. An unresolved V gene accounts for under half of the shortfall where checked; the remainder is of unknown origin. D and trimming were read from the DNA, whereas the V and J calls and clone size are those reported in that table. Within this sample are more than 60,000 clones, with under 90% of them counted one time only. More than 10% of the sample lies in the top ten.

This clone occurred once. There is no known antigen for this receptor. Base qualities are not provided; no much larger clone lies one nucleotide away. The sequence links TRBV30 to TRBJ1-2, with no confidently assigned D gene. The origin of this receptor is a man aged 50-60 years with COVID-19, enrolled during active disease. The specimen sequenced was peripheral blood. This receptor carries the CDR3 CAWGILAYGYTF. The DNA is TGTGCCTGGGGTATACTAGCGTACGGCTACACCTTC.